This TCR beta chain originates from a study of cytomegalovirus exposure and HLA in healthy donors (dated by TCRdb to the late 2010s). As for the study more broadly: An earlier analysis of approximately 590 of the donors reported 250 to 350 Gb of sequence data and approximately 110 million unique TCR beta sequences from 190 million or so T cells. The T cell repertoires of 700 or so subjects were profiled by immunosequencing and related to cytomegalovirus serostatus. All discovery cohort repertoires had been generated using a single sequencing platform. Alongside the repertoire data, information on donor age, sex, ethnicity and CMV serostatus was compiled. The study was designed to test whether signatures of past pathogen exposure could be identified by cataloging public T cell receptors. Typing coverage varied by locus: roughly 620-640 donors for A, B, C, DRB1 and DQB1; around 560 for DQA1; nearly 610 for DPA1; under 490 for DPB1. High-throughput TCR immunosequencing, statistical association of individual TCRs with disease status, and machine learning were combined to predict cytomegalovirus infection status. Along with the approximately 650-subject first cohort, a separate validation cohort of 120 different subjects was used. A later genetic analysis took genome-wide SNP genotypes for about three fifths of the 666 donors and used that subset as a discovery cohort. The genetic ancestry cluster associated with self-reported Caucasian donors included 80% to 90% of the roughly 390 genotyped donors. HLA typing included class I and class II loci at four-digit resolution. To decide whether each TCR beta V gene segment behaved as functional or pseudogenic, an earlier analysis of some 600 of the donors relied on high-throughput TCR beta sequencing. Because of strong linkage in the cohort, roughly five DR-DQ haplotypes were treated as single units for association and clustering. In the later analysis, no new phenotypic data were used to find candidate immune exposures; instead, reliance was placed on TCR beta sequences and their occurrence across donors. Across approximately 400 genotyped donors of the cohort, an average of about 200,000 unique TCR beta nucleotide sequences per donor were sequenced, and roughly a sixth of those sequences were non-productive. An early release that covered about 600 HLA-typed donors contained approximately 300 gigabases of sequencing data and tens of millions of unique TCR sequences. A later analysis re-analyzed previously published TCR beta repertoires from several hundred donors and added high-resolution HLA genotyping to study TCR occurrence patterns. The investigation overall reported the following: For the cohort, immune exposure information was limited to CMV serostatus. A later analysis found that most CMV-associated TCR beta chains appeared HLA-restricted, with HLA associations seemingly driven largely by CMV exposure. According to a later analysis, TCR association rates differed among HLA loci, with DRB1 alleles showing the most associated TCRs and HLA-C alleles showing the fewest. This cohort had only TCR beta chains sequenced, and the lack of alpha or paired-chain data limited which features could be detected. A later analysis found that HLA-associated TCR beta chains were more clonally expanded and had lower generation probabilities than equally common non-associated chains. In the study, approximately 160 TCR beta chains were listed as associated with cytomegalovirus. A further reported finding was that TCR beta sequences accurately predicted the HLA-A and HLA-B alleles for most subjects in the first cohort. A group of highly shared sequence variants was considered likely to be a technical artifact of the sequencing pipeline. The authors suggested that the approach could potentially be extended to other disease states and immunological phenotypes. Linkage disequilibrium might explain the correlated functional status among segregating V segments, but an unknown experimental factor could not be excluded. Across donors, most TCR sequences were observed very rarely, whereas some public TCRs were present in many individuals. An association between a missense DCLRE1C variant and V-gene and J-gene trimming of TCR beta chains was found in a later genetic analysis and replicated in an independent cohort. In a later genetic analysis, fewer N-insertions in productive TCRs were reported among donors in an Asian-associated ancestry cluster than the 666-donor mean. In both the original and validation cohorts, the classifier was reported to diagnose cytomegalovirus status with high specificity and sensitivity. Because some donors lacked HLA typing at each locus, the association tests relied only on the typed subset. In a later analysis, several top co-occurrence clusters were reported to appear linked to parvovirus B19, influenza, CMV and Epstein-Barr virus. A few of the identified cytomegalovirus-associated TCR beta chains were confirmed in vitro to be specific for cytomegalovirus antigens. Specific HLA alleles were associated with 18,000 or so TCR beta sequences at a false discovery rate of 0.05 in a later analysis. The presence/absence analyses assumed that sequencing depth was roughly uniform across donors, and that assumption may not be true. Because counts were too low, seventeen rarely observed V segments, including chromosome 9 orphons, were left out of the earlier analysis of about 500 of the donors. In an earlier analysis of over 550 of the donors, most TCR beta V segments were observed in productive rearrangements about 87% or about 30% of the time, broadly matching IMGT annotations. Assigning TCR associations to individual alleles was difficult when HLA alleles, especially DR and DQ, strongly co-occurred. Because the 87-base-pair reads could not distinguish some IMGT-functional V segments, including TRBV6-2 and TRBV6-3, those segments were excluded.

The cohort comprised around 690 healthy bone marrow donors. At the time of sampling, all cohort members were nominally healthy, though unrecorded immune exposures were likely present. The donor was CMV seropositive and was included in the group of approximately 300 seropositive cohort members. Every donor gave a peripheral blood sample, and the peripheral blood mononuclear cells from that sample were used for TCR beta sequencing. The Qiagen DNeasy Blood Extraction Kit was used to extract genomic DNA from the blood cell samples. The library was produced with the immunoSEQ multiplex PCR assay. For the multiplex PCR, a mixture combining 60 forward primers for TCR Vbeta segments and 13 reverse primers for TCR Jbeta segments was used. The CDR3 region of rearranged TCR beta genes was amplified from genomic DNA by a multiplex PCR assay. Amplified TCR beta libraries were sequenced as 87-base-pair reads on the Illumina HiSeq System. The authors processed their data as follows. In a later analysis, roughly 80 million unique TCR beta chains were counted across the roughly 610 repertoires, and roughly 10 million of these chains were shared by at least two donors. To remove PCR and sequencing errors, raw reads were error-corrected and collapsed into unique sequences using a nearest-neighbor algorithm that merged closely related sequences. Alignment of CDR3 sequences to IMGT reference sequences was used to assign V, D and J gene segments. Each retained sequence needed at least a six-nucleotide match to both a V gene segment and a J gene segment. Rearrangements were called productive when the CDR3 lacked stop codons and stayed in frame with V and J; all others were non-productive. Following IMGT convention, CDR3 was defined as the stretch from the second conserved V-encoded cysteine to the conserved J-encoded phenylalanine. The earlier analysis of a few hundred of the donors excluded sequences that lacked an unambiguous match to a single V gene segment. In an earlier analysis of approximately 550 of the donors, V segments were called functional above 56.7% productive rearrangements and were called segregating when the between-donor standard deviation exceeded 5%. A statistical classification framework was built for diagnosing cytomegalovirus status from the catalog of TCR beta chain sequences. In a later analysis, TCR nucleotide sequences were compared against IMGT/GENE-DB human TR gene sequences so that V and J genes could be assigned. A later analysis assigned CDR3 sequences and most-parsimonious VDJ recombination scenarios with the TCRdist pipeline. In a later analysis, each TCR beta chain was defined by its CDR3 amino acid sequence together with its V-gene family, and reads without a unique V-gene family were excluded. A later analysis removed 450 to 600 highly shared, low-generation-probability nucleotide sequences to deal with suspected cross-contamination and a sequencing artifact. For each public chain, a later analysis derived a clonal expansion index from normalized ranks of inferred template counts within each repertoire. In a later analysis, generation probabilities were computed with a VDJ recombination model fitted to out-of-frame rearrangements, and the resulting probabilities were checked against IGoR. A later analysis scored TCR-TCR, TCR-HLA and TCR-CMV co-occurrence with hypergeometric tests, applying a repertoire-size bias correction to TCR pairs. In a later analysis, false discovery rates were estimated by permuting HLA or CMV assignments 20 times. In a later analysis, co-occurring TCRs were grouped using DBSCAN, and TCRdist sequence similarity was added for clustering within HLA-allele-positive subsets. For co-occurrence clustering, repertoires with fewer than 30,000 or more than 120,000 public chains were excluded, along with a handful of repertoires with anomalous nucleotide sharing. This immuneACCESS table, as held by TCRdb, lists in-frame sequences with V and J called but not all clones. Of the missing ones, under half trace to an unresolved V gene in checked studies; the others have no known cause. D and trimming come from the DNA, and the V and J calls and clone size come from that table. Counted in this sample were around 120,000 clones; 65% to 80% of them appeared once. The top ten clonotypes cover 2.7% of the sample.

The germline V gene (reference sequence) sets CDR1 to LNHDA and CDR2 to SQIVND. V trim: 3 bases; J trim: 9 bases; unmatched bases: 4. Reading from cysteine to phenylalanine, the CDR3 counts 14 amino acids. CDR3 DNA is the only sequence kept; it has 42 bases, read in frame from the first base. Details on this clone: Its antigen target is currently unknown. Within one base of it there is no much larger clone, and no base qualities were kept.

The TCR sequence derives from a woman in her thirties or forties in good health and CMV-seropositive. The chain employs TRBV19 and TRBJ2-3; the junction holds 12 bases that match TRBD2. Sequences were obtained from PBMCs. The CDR3 here reads CASSIASGGETQYF. The DNA reads TGTGCCAGTAGTATCGCTAGCGGGGGGGAAACGCAGTATTTT.